The 10 T cell receptor beta chains reported below all come from one sample, sequenced in a study of human thymus T cells. Sequencing used immunoSEQ multiplex PCR; TCRdb keeps in-frame clones, though not all of them. The sample lists 45,000 to 75,000 clones; around 94% were seen once. Sequencing used blood. Receptors were obtained from a boy in the first two years of life with a congenital heart defect but otherwise immunologically healthy.

The V call is TRBV13, the J call TRBJ1-3; the D is unclear. CDR1 is PRHDT and CDR2 is FYEKMQ in the germline V gene (reference sequence). Trimming stripped 6 bases from V and 1 base from J, with 22 bases between. This CDR3 is built from 18 residues. CDR3 amino acids: CASSRAISAALSGNTIYF. CDR3 DNA: TGTGCCAGCAGTCGTGCTATCTCGGCTGCCCTTTCTGGAAACACCATATATTTT. The whole variable domain, filled in from reference TRBV13 and TRBJ1-3, reads AAGVIQSPRHLIKEKRETATLKCYPIPRHDTVYWYQQGPGQDPQFLISFYEKMQSDKGSIPDRFSAQQFSDYHSELNMSSLELGDSALYFCASSRAISAALSGNTIYFGEGSWLTVV.

V gene TRBV19 combines with J gene TRBJ2-7, with 8 nucleotides matching TRBD2. With 2 bases clipped from V and 4 bases from J, the junction kept 10 bases outside the gene matches. Germline loops: CDR1 LNHDA, CDR2 SQIVND (reference sequence). The CDR3 covers 16 residues. The CDR3 protein is CASSIHGLAEEYEQYF. CDR3 nucleotides: TGTGCCAGTAGTATACACGGACTAGCCGAAGAGTACGAGCAGTACTTC.

On this clone: Relative to the germline gene, one junction end is altered; a read error may explain this. The chain combines TRBV5-1 with TRBJ2-7, with TRBD2 identical over 7 bases. This CDR3 spans 13 amino acids. From germline, CDR1 is SGHRS and CDR2 YFSETQ. CDR3 loop: CASSGISSYEQYF. CDR3 DNA: TGTGCCAGCAGCGGGATAAGCTCCTACGAGCAGTACTTC.

The chain combines TRBV4-1 with TRBJ2-1; 7 bases line up with TRBD2. This CDR3 is 16 amino acids long. CDR1 is MGHRA and CDR2 is YSYEKL in the germline V gene. Trimming removed 0 bases from V and 8 bases from J; junction bases left unmatched: 10. The CDR3 DNA sequence: TGCGCCAGCAGCCAAGACCCCTACCTCGGGGGGTATGAGCAGTTCTTC. Encoded protein: CASSQDPYLGGYEQFF.

The genes are TRBV27 and TRBJ2-7; TRBD1 aligns across 7 bases. This CDR3 region has 13 residues. CDR1 and CDR2 from the germline V gene are MNHEY and SMNVEV (reference sequence). V shed 7 bases and J 4 bases; nucleotides not matched to a gene: 7. The DNA of the CDR3 is TGTGCCAGCACCACCAGCAGGGGGTACGAGCAGTACTTC. Its protein is CASTTSRGYEQYF.

The gene calls are TRBV27 and TRBJ1-2; the D gene is possibly TRBD1 (5 bases). Deletions cut 5 bases from V and 5 bases from J, with 15 bases between. This CDR3 is built from 14 residues. Germline CDR1 and CDR2: MNHEY and SMNVEV (reference sequence). The CDR3 is CASSPTGDLYGYTF. The CDR3 nucleotides read TGTGCCAGCAGTCCCACCGGGGACCTATATGGCTACACCTTC.

As to this clone: This specimen includes other DNA sequences encoding the same CDR3. The CDR3 DNA reads as TGTGCCAGCAGCCTAGGGGGCTCTGGAAACACCATATATTTT. Its translation: CASSLGGSGNTIYF. The V gene is TRBV28, the J gene TRBJ1-3; possible D gene TRBD1, 6 bases. The germline V and J ends were trimmed by 6 bases and 0 bases, with 9 bases remaining between them. This CDR3 contains 14 residues. CDR1 is MDHEN, CDR2 SYDVKM, per germline.

V is TRBV5-1 and J is TRBJ2-2; D possibly matches TRBD1 or TRBD2 (7 bases each). The germline V gene encodes CDR1 SGHRS and CDR2 YFSETQ. V shed 5 bases and J shed 2 bases, with 13 bases lying between them. The CDR3 has 15 amino acids. The CDR3 nucleotides read TGCGCCAGCAGAGCGGGACAGATAAACACCGGGGAGCTGTTTTTT. Encoded protein: CASRAGQINTGELFF.

This chain uses TRBV10-1 with TRBJ2-5; weak D call: TRBD1 (6 bases). There are 13 residues in the CDR3. V lost 4 bases and J 1 base, leaving 7 bases between the germline ends. In germline, CDR1 is WNHNN, CDR2 SYGVQD (reference sequence). CDR3 amino acids: CASSGQVQETQYF. In DNA, the CDR3 is TGCGCCAGCAGTGGACAGGTCCAAGAGACCCAGTACTTC.

The V and J genes are TRBV29-1 and TRBJ2-3; TRBD2 might be the D (5 bases). Germline V lookup: CDR1 SQVTM, CDR2 ANQGSEA. V lost 2 bases and J 3 bases, leaving 6 bases between the germline ends. This CDR3 comprises 12 residues. The CDR3 coding sequence is TGCAGCGTTGAAAGGGAGACAGATACGCAGTATTTT. This encodes CSVERETDTQYF.